A selection of T cell receptor beta chains follows, all from one sample in a study of blood T cell repertoires in COVID-19. Assay used: immunoSEQ multiplex PCR; TCRdb lists only in-frame clones, some missing. The profile covers about 180,000 clones, with roughly 82% appearing a single time and under 9.5% taken by the ten largest. Sequenced material: PBMCs or T cells enriched from blood (not recorded which). All receptors come from a woman aged 30 to 39 who had recovered from COVID-19. The conserved cysteine and the conserved F or W are not part of the CDR3 here. The D gene is left open where the match is weak.

j_call: TRBJ2-2
v_call: TRBV7-9
d_call: -
cdr3_aa: ASGTGFGYQAGELF

j_call: TRBJ2-1
v_call: TRBV28
d_call: TRBD2
cdr3_aa: ASSLSGRAVLYNEQF

j_call: TRBJ2-3
v_call: TRBV19
d_call: TRBD2
cdr3_aa: ASSIEGTSQRGQY

j_call: TRBJ1-1
v_call: TRBV12-3/TRBV12-4
d_call: -
cdr3_aa: ASSLGPNTEAF

j_call: TRBJ2-5
v_call: TRBV24-1
d_call: TRBD1
cdr3_aa: ATSEGTAMY

j_call: TRBJ2-3
v_call: TRBV4-1
d_call: -
cdr3_aa: ASSQVDTGSDTQY

j_call: TRBJ1-2
v_call: TRBV19
d_call: TRBD1
cdr3_aa: ASARDRENYGYT

j_call: TRBJ2-7
v_call: TRBV2
d_call: TRBD1
cdr3_aa: ASREGGQGSYEQY

j_call: TRBJ2-2
v_call: TRBV11-2
d_call: TRBD2
cdr3_aa: ASSPLSGGSTGELF

j_call: TRBJ2-7
v_call: TRBV24-1
d_call: TRBD2
cdr3_aa: ATRGLAVRLLLYEQY

j_call: TRBJ2-7
v_call: TRBV19
d_call: TRBD1
cdr3_aa: ASSYSGTGVSYEQY

j_call: TRBJ2-6
v_call: TRBV9
d_call: -
cdr3_aa: ASSVATGANVLT

j_call: TRBJ1-2
v_call: TRBV28
d_call: TRBD1
cdr3_aa: ASRWDRGPSYGYT

j_call: TRBJ2-7
v_call: TRBV6-1
d_call: -
cdr3_aa: ASSEAYYEQY

j_call: TRBJ2-4
v_call: TRBV27
d_call: -
cdr3_aa: ASSPQSYGAKNIQY

j_call: TRBJ2-7
v_call: TRBV28
d_call: -
cdr3_aa: ASRVRGTANYEQY

j_call: TRBJ2-4
v_call: TRBV5-1
d_call: TRBD1
cdr3_aa: ASSFQGDWRNIQY

j_call: TRBJ2-2
v_call: TRBV5-1
d_call: TRBD2
cdr3_aa: ASSLVGRATGELF

j_call: TRBJ2-7
v_call: TRBV25-1
d_call: TRBD2
cdr3_aa: ASSGGSGRDKSYEQY

j_call: TRBJ1-5
v_call: TRBV27
d_call: -
cdr3_aa: ASSPEFLRNQPQH

j_call: TRBJ2-2
v_call: TRBV7-2
d_call: TRBD2
cdr3_aa: ASSLGRLAATGELF

j_call: TRBJ2-2
v_call: TRBV29-1
d_call: -
cdr3_aa: SVQDRNTGELF

j_call: TRBJ1-2
v_call: TRBV7-2
d_call: TRBD1
cdr3_aa: ASSLARDFPGGDGYT

j_call: TRBJ1-1
v_call: TRBV11-2
d_call: -
cdr3_aa: ASSLVQGTEAF